These 30 T cell receptor beta chains were sequenced from one sample in a study of response to subunit inactivated influenza vaccine (dated by TCRdb to 2016 to 2019). Library preparation was by RT-PCR. Sequenced on an Illumina HiSeq 2500. TCRdb reworked the public reads: Q25 trimming with fastp, MiXCR clone assembly, productive beta chains retained. Each record represents a unique CDR3 protein, reported with the most common genes and DNA among its rows. The sample records hundreds of thousands of distinct CDR3 sequences, 12% to 15% of which are singletons. The ten largest clones represent around 7.6% of the sample. The sequencing used PBMCs from blood, collected 14 to 15 days before vaccination. These TCRs come from a man between 45 and 60 years old who received an inactivated influenza vaccine. Donor details come from another sample of the same person, matched by shared clones.

The chain combines TRBV20-1 with TRBJ2-3; 7 nucleotides agree with TRBD2. The CDR3 totals 15 residues. Looked up from germline, CDR1 is DFQATT and CDR2 is SNEGSKA (reference sequence). With V trimmed by 6 bases and J by 3 bases, 12 bases remained unmatched. CDR3 DNA sequence: TGCAGTGCGGCCGTTCGTGCGGGAGCAACAGATACGCAGTATTTT. This translates into CSAAVRAGATDTQYF.

The genes are TRBV20-1 and TRBJ1-4, with a weak D call TRBD1 (5 bases). The ends were cut back, 1 base at V and 5 bases at J, with 8 bases in the middle. Germline values: CDR1 DFQATT, CDR2 SNEGSKA (reference sequence). The CDR3 runs 13 residues. The CDR3 DNA reads as TGCAGTGCTAGAGGACAGAAAAATGAAAAACTGTTTTTT. Translating it yields CSARGQKNEKLFF.

This clonotype was found a few times. The V call is TRBV19, the J call TRBJ2-1, with no clear D. CDR1 is LNHDA, CDR2 SQIVND, per germline (reference sequence). V lost 1 base and J 0 bases, leaving 7 bases between the germline ends. CDR3 length: 15 amino acids. The CDR3 loop is CASSIAVGSYNEQFF. The CDR3 nucleotides are TGTGCCAGTAGTATAGCGGTGGGCTCCTACAATGAGCAGTTCTTC.

This clonotype was detected a few times. This chain uses TRBV7-2 with TRBJ2-5; 10 bases are shared with TRBD1. J was trimmed by 2 bases and V by 4 bases; bases with no gene match: 1. Germline V gene lookup returns CDR1 SGHTA and CDR2 FQGNSA. CDR3 length: 14 residues. CDR3 sequence (DNA): TGTGCCAGCAGCTGGACAGGGGGTCAAGAGACCCAGTACTTC. Amino acids: CASSWTGGQETQYF. Filled out from reference TRBV7-2 and TRBJ2-5, the complete variable domain reads GAGVSQSPSNKVTEKGKDVELRCDPISGHTALYWYRQSLGQGLEFLIYFQGNSAPDKSGLPSDRFSAERTGGSVSTLTIQRTQQEDSAVYLCASSWTGGQETQYFGPGTRLLVL.

This clonotype has a handful of counts. The rearrangement uses TRBV10-3 and TRBJ1-2; D perhaps matches TRBD1 (6 bases). Per the germline V gene, CDR1 is ENHRY and CDR2 is SYGVKD. The CDR3 covers 16 residues. V was shortened by 2 bases and J by 4 bases, with 17 bases between the two germline ends. The CDR3 protein is CAISEKGEGVPYGYTF. The DNA of the CDR3 is TGTGCCATCAGTGAGAAAGGAGAGGGGGTGCCCTATGGCTACACCTTC.

Only a few counts were recorded for this clonotype. The genes are TRBV20-1 and TRBJ2-3; D unresolved. The germline V and J ends were trimmed by 0 bases and 2 bases, with 12 bases remaining between them. The CDR3 length is 15 residues. Germline CDR1 is DFQATT and CDR2 is SNEGSKA (reference sequence). In DNA, the CDR3 is TGCAGTGCTAGAGATATGTACCTGACCACAGATACGCAGTATTTT. Translation gives CSARDMYLTTDTQYF.

This clonotype was seen a handful of times. The rearrangement links TRBV6-5 to TRBJ2-5; 7 positions agree with TRBD1. With V trimmed by 4 bases and J by 5 bases, 10 bases remained unmatched. Looked up from germline, CDR1 is MNHEY and CDR2 is SVGAGI. This CDR3 has 15 residues. CDR3 protein: CASSFRQGVMETQYF. The CDR3 nucleotides read TGTGCCAGCAGTTTCCGACAGGGAGTAATGGAGACCCAGTACTTC.

The gene calls are TRBV12-3 or TRBV12-4 and TRBJ2-7; tentative D call: TRBD2 (6 bases). CDR3 length equals 13 residues. V was trimmed by 5 bases and J by 3 bases, leaving 11 bases between them. The CDR3 loop reads CASSGTGVYEQYF. The DNA of the CDR3 is TGTGCCAGCAGTGGGACGGGAGTCTACGAGCAGTACTTC.

The rearrangement uses TRBV28 and TRBJ2-1, with a possible D match to TRBD1 (5 bases). CDR3 length equals 15 residues. Germline V CDR1 and CDR2: MDHEN, SYDVKM. The germline V and J ends were trimmed by 6 bases and 1 base, with 13 bases remaining between them. This CDR3 is CASSSGWTSYNEQFF. CDR3 nucleotide sequence: TGTGCCAGCAGCTCAGGGTGGACGTCCTACAATGAGCAGTTCTTC.

This clonotype was observed a few times. CDR3 in DNA: TGCAGCGTTGTGGGCCAGGGGAAAGAGACCCAGTACTTC. Amino acid sequence: CSVVGQGKETQYF. V and J are TRBV29-1 and TRBJ2-5, with D tentatively TRBD1 (6 bases). Germline CDR1 and CDR2: SQVTM and ANQGSEA. Trimming removed 4 bases at V and 3 bases at J, with 12 bases between. The CDR3 length is 13 residues.

This clonotype occurred a few times. This chain connects TRBV2 to TRBJ2-1, with TRBD2 matching over 10 bases. The V and J ends lost 0 bases and 5 bases, in that order; junction bases with no gene match: 4. Germline assignment: CDR1 SNHLY and CDR2 FYNNEI. The CDR3 has 16 amino acids. The CDR3 DNA sequence: TGTGCCAGCAGTGAAGCCAGGCTAGCGGGGGACAATGAGCAGTTCTTC. It is translated as CASSEARLAGDNEQFF.

This clonotype turned up a few times. The rearrangement joins TRBV9 to TRBJ1-1; TRBD1 is a possible D gene (5 bases). CDR3 size: 14 residues. V lost 0 bases to trimming and J lost 2 bases, with 8 bases between them. The germline gives CDR1 SGDLS, CDR2 YYNGEE. In DNA, the CDR3 is TGTGCCAGCAGCGTAGAAGGGGTTAACACTGAAGCTTTCTTT. Translated: CASSVEGVNTEAFF.

The CDR3 loop is CASSGQGAAGELFF. CDR3 nucleotide sequence: TGTGCCAGCTCGGGACAGGGTGCAGCCGGGGAGCTGTTTTTT. This chain links TRBV19 with TRBJ2-2, with 9 bases fitting TRBD1. The V and J ends lost 9 bases and 6 bases, in that order; junction bases with no gene match: 8. From germline, CDR1 is LNHDA and CDR2 SQIVND (reference sequence). The CDR3 runs 14 residues. Based on the CDR3 plus reference TRBV19 and TRBJ2-2, the full variable domain is DGGITQSPKYLFRKEGQNVTLSCEQNLNHDAMYWYRQDPGQGLRLIYYSQIVNDFQKGDIAEGYSVSREKKESFPLTVTSAQKNPTAFYLCASSGQGAAGELFFGEGSRLTVL.

This clonotype was recorded a few times. The chain joins TRBV20-1 to TRBJ2-1; TRBD2 aligns across 7 bases. The CDR3 totals 16 residues. Per the germline V gene, CDR1 is DFQATT and CDR2 is SNEGSKA (reference sequence). With 1 base clipped from V and 0 bases from J, the junction kept 6 bases outside the gene matches. This CDR3 is CSARGDAGDSYNEQFF. CDR3 nucleotide sequence: TGCAGTGCTAGAGGGGACGCGGGAGACTCCTACAATGAGCAGTTCTTC.

A few counts support this clonotype. The CDR3 coding sequence is TGTGCCAGCAGTTTGTCCGGGGTTGGAATTTCCTACGAGCAGTACTTC. Residues: CASSLSGVGISYEQYF. The V gene is TRBV12-3 or TRBV12-4, the J gene TRBJ2-7; D is perhaps TRBD2 (5 bases). There are 16 residues in the CDR3. The germline V and J ends were trimmed by 3 bases and 1 base, with 16 bases remaining between them.

This clonotype was counted a few times. The chain is built from TRBV11-2 and TRBJ2-3; 8 bases fit TRBD2. The germline CDR1 and CDR2 sequences are SGHAT and FQNNGV. The CDR3 contains 15 residues. J gave up 1 base and V 3 bases, and 3 bases lay outside the gene matches. Here the CDR3 reads CASSFTGGGTDTQYF. The CDR3 DNA reads TGTGCCAGCAGCTTTACGGGAGGGGGCACAGATACGCAGTATTTT.

This clonotype was counted between two and nine times. The V and J genes are TRBV15 and TRBJ2-7; D remains ambiguous. This CDR3 has 15 residues. V lost 0 bases, J lost 1 base, and 10 bases lay in between. Germline V lookup: CDR1 LNHNV, CDR2 YYDKDF (reference sequence). This CDR3 reads CATSRDSPASYEQYF. CDR3 nucleotides: TGTGCCACCAGCAGAGACTCACCTGCTTCCTACGAGCAGTACTTC. The full variable domain, its missing parts supplied by reference TRBV15 and TRBJ2-7, is DAMVIQNPRYQVTQFGKPVTLSCSQTLNHNVMYWYQQKSSQAPKLLFHYYDKDFNNEADTPDNFQSRRPNTSFCFLDIRSPGLGDTAMYLCATSRDSPASYEQYFGPGTRLTVT.

In this sample, this clonotype turned up a few times. The chain recombines TRBV4-2 with TRBJ1-4; perhaps TRBD1 as D (5 bases). The ends were cut back, 5 bases at V and 6 bases at J, with 16 bases in the middle. The germline V gene encodes CDR1 LGHNA and CDR2 YNFKEQ. The CDR3 contains 15 residues. CDR3 region: CASSYPERGDEKLFF. In nucleotides, the CDR3 is TGTGCCAGCAGCTACCCCGAAAGGGGAGATGAAAAACTGTTTTTT.

This clonotype occurred many times. The chain combines TRBV7-8 with TRBJ2-1; D gene ambiguous. The germline V gene encodes CDR1 SGHVS and CDR2 FQNEAQ. V lost 1 base, J lost 9 bases, and 13 bases lay in between. There are 14 residues in the CDR3. The CDR3 spells CASSLDHTDREQFF. The CDR3 nucleotides read TGTGCCAGCAGCTTAGACCACACGGACCGTGAGCAGTTCTTC.

V is TRBV2 and J is TRBJ1-2, with 9 bases matching TRBD1. Germline CDR1 SNHLY, CDR2 FYNNEI. V lost 4 bases, J lost 3 bases, and 9 bases stayed unmatched. The CDR3 runs 16 residues. CDR3 sequence reads: CASSGGTGRRDYGYTF. In DNA form, the CDR3 reads TGTGCCAGCAGTGGGGGGACAGGGAGGAGAGACTATGGCTACACCTTC. The complete variable domain, with remaining parts taken from reference TRBV2 and TRBJ1-2, reads EPEVTQTPSHQVTQMGQEVILRCVPISNHLYFYWYRQILGQKVEFLVSFYNNEISEKSEIFDDQFSVERPDGSNFTLKIRSTKLEDSAMYFCASSGGTGRRDYGYTFGSGTRLTVV.

V is TRBV11-2 and J is TRBJ2-1, with 7 bases that match TRBD2. This CDR3 spans 17 amino acids. The J segment lost 4 bases and the V segment lost 4 bases, leaving 13 bases of the junction unmatched. CDR1 and CDR2 (germline): SGHAT, FQNNGV. CDR3 residues: CASSSRGTGGIYNEQFF. The DNA for the CDR3 is TGTGCCAGCAGCTCTAGAGGTACGGGGGGTATATACAATGAGCAGTTCTTC.

The chain is built from TRBV6-2 or TRBV6-3 and TRBJ1-6; TRBD1 is a possible D gene (5 bases). V was pared by 0 bases and J by 6 bases, with 12 bases between. Germline CDR1 and CDR2: MNHEY and SVGEGT. This CDR3 comprises 16 residues. The DNA for the CDR3 is TGTGCCAGCAGTTACTCGAGGGGACGCCTTAATTCACCCCTCCACTTT. Encoded protein: CASSYSRGRLNSPLHF.

The V call is TRBV15, the J call TRBJ2-7; tentatively, D is TRBD2 (6 bases). Deletions cut 5 bases from V and 2 bases from J, with 13 bases between. CDR1 and CDR2 (germline): LNHNV, YYDKDF (reference sequence). The CDR3 length is 14 residues. The chain's CDR3 is CATSFEGGPYEQYF. DNA of the CDR3: TGTGCCACCAGCTTCGAGGGAGGTCCCTACGAGCAGTACTTC.

The CDR3 nucleotides read TGTGCCAGCAGCAAAGGATATGGCACCGGGGAGCTGTTTTTT. Its translation is CASSKGYGTGELFF. The rearrangement joins TRBV3-1 to TRBJ2-2; no clear D gene. Per the germline V gene, CDR1 is LGHDT and CDR2 is YNNKEL (reference sequence). Trimming removed 5 bases from V and 4 bases from J, with 11 bases in between. CDR3 length: 14 residues.

CDR3 sequence reads: CASSPMFGFTSGYNEQFF. The DNA of the CDR3 is TGTGCCAGCTCACCAATGTTCGGTTTCACTAGCGGTTACAATGAGCAGTTCTTC. The rearrangement uses TRBV18 and TRBJ2-1; 8 bases fit TRBD2. The junction had 13 bases not matched to a gene; V was cut back by 2 bases and J by 4 bases. CDR1 and CDR2 (germline): KGHSH, LQKENI. This CDR3 comprises 18 residues.

This clonotype was counted ten times or more. The genes are TRBV10-3 and TRBJ2-3, with unresolved D. V shed 3 bases and J shed 5 bases, with 6 bases lying between them. Germline V gene data show CDR1 as ENHRY and CDR2 as SYGVKD. This CDR3 comprises 12 residues. The CDR3 loop reads CAISDFLDTQYF. The CDR3 region has the DNA TGTGCCATCAGTGATTTCCTAGATACGCAGTATTTT.

This clonotype was picked up a small number of times. The chain joins TRBV20-1 to TRBJ1-1; 7 bases agree with TRBD1. Trimming removed 0 bases from V and 5 bases from J; junction bases left unmatched: 12. The CDR3 loop spans 16 amino acids. The germline CDR1 and CDR2 sequences are DFQATT and SNEGSKA (reference sequence). The CDR3 bases are TGCAGTGCTAGAGATTTGGCAGGGGGTCGGAGGACTGAAGCTTTCTTT. Its protein is CSARDLAGGRRTEAFF.

The genes are TRBV20-1 and TRBJ1-1; D call uncertain. CDR1 DFQATT and CDR2 SNEGSKA come from the germline V gene (reference sequence). This CDR3 region has 15 residues. Trimming removed 1 base at V and 0 bases at J, with 12 bases between. The CDR3 nucleotides are TGCAGTGCTAGAGTATACCCACAGATGAACACTGAAGCTTTCTTT. Translating it yields CSARVYPQMNTEAFF.

This clonotype was counted a few times. The chain links TRBV5-1 to TRBJ1-1; weak D call: TRBD1 (5 bases). Trimming removed 2 bases from V and 7 bases from J, with 12 bases in between. The CDR3 is 13 amino acids. Germline V gene data show CDR1 as SGHRS and CDR2 as YFSETQ. The CDR3 DNA reads as TGCGCCAGCAGCTTCGGGGCGGGCGATGAAGCTTTCTTT. It encodes CASSFGAGDEAFF.

In its sample, this clonotype was seen a few times. This chain links TRBV5-1 with TRBJ2-2; 10 bases align to TRBD2. This CDR3 has 17 residues. V was pared by 2 bases and J by 6 bases, with 10 bases of the junction left unmatched. Germline values: CDR1 SGHRS, CDR2 YFSETQ. CDR3 region: CASSFAILAGESGELFF. CDR3 DNA: TGCGCCAGCAGCTTCGCGATTCTAGCGGGAGAGTCCGGGGAGCTGTTTTTT.